The 18 T cell receptor beta chains below all came from one sample that was sequenced in a study of blood T cell repertoires in COVID-19. Produced via immunoSEQ multiplex PCR; TCRdb's table is partial and in-frame only. This table has 120,000 or so clones, about 89% appearing once. The sequencing input was peripheral blood. These receptors came from a woman in her seventies with acute or convalescent COVID-19.

This sequence joins TRBV11-3 and TRBJ2-5, with TRBD2 matching 8 bases. J gave up 9 bases and V 6 bases, and 18 bases lay outside the gene matches. The CDR3 is 16 amino acids. Germline CDR1 is SGHNT and CDR2 is YENEEA. The CDR3 region has the DNA TGTGCCAGCAGATCCGCGGCGGGGGGAGCACTGGGGGCCCAGTACTTC. It translates to CASRSAAGGALGAQYF.

The chain is built from TRBV29-1 and TRBJ2-5; TRBD2 might be the D (6 bases). Trimming stripped 3 bases from V and 1 base from J, with 9 bases between. CDR1 and CDR2 (germline): SQVTM, ANQGSEA. The CDR3 contains 13 residues. DNA of the CDR3: TGCAGCGTTGATGGGGGGTTCCAAGAGACCCAGTACTTC. Translating gives CSVDGGFQETQYF.

The rearrangement uses TRBV19 and TRBJ1-2; D possibly corresponds to TRBD1 (5 bases). Between the trimmed V and J ends, which lost 5 bases and 3 bases, there was a span of 19 bases. The length of the CDR3 is 16 residues. Germline loops: CDR1 LNHDA, CDR2 SQIVND (reference sequence). The CDR3 coding sequence is TGTGCCAGTAGTCAGGAGGCGGGACGAGTCGACTATGGCTACACCTTC. Its protein product is CASSQEAGRVDYGYTF.

V usage is TRBV5-1 and J usage is TRBJ1-2, with a weak D call TRBD1 (5 bases). Trimming shortened V by 4 bases and J by 2 bases, and 12 bases separated the two germline ends. There are 14 residues in the CDR3. Per germline, CDR1 SGHRS and CDR2 YFSETQ. The CDR3 nucleotides are TGCGCCAGCAGCCCACAGGACGGAAACTATGGCTACACCTTC. This codes for CASSPQDGNYGYTF.

The chain carries TRBV29-1 and TRBJ2-3, with TRBD1 matching 9 bases. Trimming removed 6 bases from V and 3 bases from J; junction bases left unmatched: 4. This CDR3 contains 13 residues. Germline CDR1 reads SQVTM; CDR2 reads ANQGSEA. Here the CDR3 DNA reads TGCAGCGTCCCGGGACAGGGTACAGATACGCAGTATTTT. Translating gives CSVPGQGTDTQYF.

This chain connects TRBV12-3 or TRBV12-4 to TRBJ1-2; TRBD1 is a possible D gene (5 bases). The CDR3 has 13 residues. V lost 2 bases and J 6 bases, leaving 10 bases between the germline ends. CDR3 in amino acids: CASSLLRGNGYTF. The CDR3 region has the DNA TGTGCCAGCAGTTTATTACGGGGGAATGGCTACACCTTC.

The chain joins TRBV21-1 to TRBJ1-5; TRBD1 was called by the table and not checked on the DNA. TRBV21-1 is a known pseudogene. The CDR3 length is 13 residues. The CDR3 loop is CASSLQGNQPQHF. The CDR3 nucleotides read TGTGCCAGCAGCCTACAGGGGAATCAGCCCCAGCATTTT.

In its sample, this clone was seen once. The chain couples TRBV7-9 to TRBJ1-1; 9 positions agree with TRBD1. CDR3 length: 16 amino acids. The junction had 8 bases not matched to a gene; V was cut back by 0 bases and J by 6 bases. Germline V gene lookup returns CDR1 SEHNR and CDR2 FQNEAQ (reference sequence). The CDR3 nucleotides read TGTGCCAGCAGCTTAGCGGGGAGGGACAGGGCGGCTGAAGCTTTCTTT. This gives the protein CASSLAGRDRAAEAFF.

The rearrangement uses TRBV2 and TRBJ1-1, with D possibly matching TRBD1 (5 bases). This CDR3 is 13 amino acids long. The germline CDR1 and CDR2 sequences are SNHLY and FYNNEI. Trimming took off 3 bases at V and 5 bases at J, with 10 bases between the two ends. CDR3 DNA sequence: TGTGCCAGCAGTGATCCAGGGAGGACTGAAGCTTTCTTT. It translates to CASSDPGRTEAFF.

The chain recombines TRBV3-1 (or the pseudogene TRBV3-2) with TRBJ1-2; 8 positions match TRBD1. The trim removed 6 bases at V and 4 bases at J, leaving 7 bases unmatched. The CDR3 loop spans 14 amino acids. From germline, CDR1 is LGHDT and CDR2 YNNKEL (reference sequence). CDR3 protein: CASSARGLGYGYTF. The DNA of the CDR3 is TGTGCCAGCAGTGCCAGGGGGCTTGGCTATGGCTACACCTTC.

This chain links TRBV2 with TRBJ1-1; D call uncertain. The CDR3 length is 13 residues. CDR1 and CDR2 from the germline V gene are SNHLY and FYNNEI. V was trimmed by 2 bases and J by 3 bases, leaving 7 bases between them. CDR3 sequence reads: CASSEQAHTEAFF. The CDR3 nucleotides read TGTGCCAGCAGTGAACAGGCTCACACTGAAGCTTTCTTT.

CDR3 sequence reads: CASSLSRYSSYNSPLHF. CDR3 DNA: TGTGCCAGCAGCTTGAGCCGGTACAGCTCCTATAATTCACCCCTCCACTTT. The chain has TRBV5-5 and TRBJ1-6; D is ambiguous. The CDR3 covers 17 residues. Germline CDR1 is SGHKS and CDR2 is YYEKEE (reference sequence). The germline V and J ends were trimmed by 1 base and 0 bases, with 11 bases remaining between them.

The J gene is TRBJ2-3, the V gene TRBV6-5; the D gene is possibly TRBD2 (5 bases). The CDR3 covers 14 residues. Trimming removed 6 bases at V and 6 bases at J, with 16 bases between. CDR1 and CDR2 from the germline V gene are MNHEY and SVGAGI. CDR3 region: CASRSGTSWDTQYF. For the CDR3, the DNA is TGTGCCAGCAGGAGCGGTACCTCTTGGGATACGCAGTATTTT.

The rearrangement joins TRBV30 to TRBJ2-7; tentative D call: TRBD1 (5 bases). Germline V gives CDR1 GTSNPN, CDR2 SVGIG (reference sequence). CDR3 length equals 12 residues. V shed 7 bases and J shed 1 base, with 11 bases lying between them. CDR3 amino acids: CALQARSYEQYF. In nucleotides, the CDR3 is TGTGCCTTACAGGCGCGATCCTACGAGCAGTACTTC.

This clone was observed a handful of times. Additional DNA sequences in this sample encode the identical CDR3. The J gene is TRBJ2-5, the V gene TRBV5-1, with 8 bases matching TRBD1. Trimming took 0 bases from V and 5 from J; bases not matched to a gene: 0. Germline CDR1 reads SGHRS; CDR2 reads YFSETQ. The length of the CDR3 is 13 residues. The CDR3 spells CASSLGQGETQYF. CDR3 DNA: TGCGCCAGCAGCTTGGGACAGGGGGAGACCCAGTACTTC. The whole variable domain, filled in from reference TRBV5-1 and TRBJ2-5, reads KAGVTQTPRYLIKTRGQQVTLSCSPISGHRSVSWYQQTPGQGLQFLFEYFSETQRNKGNFPGRFSGRQFSNSRSEMNVSTLELGDSALYLCASSLGQGETQYFGPGTRLLVL.

The chain has TRBV4-1 and TRBJ1-1, with a tentative D call TRBD1 (6 bases). The length of the CDR3 is 16 residues. Trimming left V 3 bases short and J 4 bases short, with 18 bases between. From germline, CDR1 is MGHRA and CDR2 YSYEKL. The CDR3 protein is CASSHWGGRVSTEAFF. CDR3 nucleotide sequence: TGCGCCAGCAGCCACTGGGGGGGCAGGGTTAGCACTGAAGCTTTCTTT.

The chain links TRBV12-3 or TRBV12-4 to TRBJ1-1; no clear D gene. There are 12 residues in the CDR3. V was pared by 2 bases and J by 4 bases, with 5 bases between. DNA for the CDR3: TGTGCCAGCAGTTTAATGGCCACTGAAGCTTTCTTT. This gives the protein CASSLMATEAFF.

This clone came up once. The chain carries TRBV19 and TRBJ2-2; 7 nucleotides match TRBD2. The CDR3 loop spans 14 amino acids. Germline V CDR1 and CDR2: LNHDA, SQIVND (reference sequence). V shed 6 bases, J shed 5 bases, and the junction held 6 bases outside the gene matches. CDR3 sequence reads: CASRWQGGTGELFF. The CDR3 DNA is TGTGCCAGTAGATGGCAGGGAGGGACCGGGGAGCTGTTTTTT.